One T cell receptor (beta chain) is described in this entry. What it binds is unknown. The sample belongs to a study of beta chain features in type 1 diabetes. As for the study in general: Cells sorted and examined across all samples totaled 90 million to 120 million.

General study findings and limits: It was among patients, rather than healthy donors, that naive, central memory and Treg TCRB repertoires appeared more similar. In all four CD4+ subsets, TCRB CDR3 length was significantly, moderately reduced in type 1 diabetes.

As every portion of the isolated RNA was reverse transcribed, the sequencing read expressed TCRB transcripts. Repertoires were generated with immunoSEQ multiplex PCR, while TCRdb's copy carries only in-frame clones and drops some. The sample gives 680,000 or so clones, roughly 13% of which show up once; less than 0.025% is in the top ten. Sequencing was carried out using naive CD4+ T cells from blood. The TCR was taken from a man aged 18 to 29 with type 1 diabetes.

The DNA for the CDR3 is TGTGCCAGCAGCGACTGGACAGTGTCTGGGGCCAACGTCCTGACTTTC. As protein: CASSDWTVSGANVLTF. The gene calls are TRBV5-6 and TRBJ2-6, with a possible D match to TRBD1 (6 bases). Trimming shortened V by 4 bases and J by 1 base, and 12 bases separated the two germline ends. This CDR3 spans 16 amino acids. Germline V CDR1 and CDR2: SGHDT, YYEEEE.